This T cell receptor (beta chain) was captured by sequencing in a study of blood T cell repertoires in COVID-19. Libraries were prepared by immunoSEQ multiplex PCR; TCRdb keeps only in-frame clonotypes and omits some of them. The sample shows roughly 97,000 clones, roughly 80% of them seen only once. CDR3 length: 15 amino acids. Germline CDR1 is GTSNPN and CDR2 is SVGIG (reference sequence). V was pared by 0 bases and J by 4 bases, with 13 bases between. The chain uses TRBV30 and TRBJ1-5, with no clear D. The source of this sequence is a man aged 60-69 years with acute or convalescent COVID-19. Source material: peripheral blood. Here the CDR3 DNA reads TGTGCCTGGAGTGTACGAGGGTCTTTAAATCAGCCCCAGCATTTT. As protein: CAWSVRGSLNQPQHF.